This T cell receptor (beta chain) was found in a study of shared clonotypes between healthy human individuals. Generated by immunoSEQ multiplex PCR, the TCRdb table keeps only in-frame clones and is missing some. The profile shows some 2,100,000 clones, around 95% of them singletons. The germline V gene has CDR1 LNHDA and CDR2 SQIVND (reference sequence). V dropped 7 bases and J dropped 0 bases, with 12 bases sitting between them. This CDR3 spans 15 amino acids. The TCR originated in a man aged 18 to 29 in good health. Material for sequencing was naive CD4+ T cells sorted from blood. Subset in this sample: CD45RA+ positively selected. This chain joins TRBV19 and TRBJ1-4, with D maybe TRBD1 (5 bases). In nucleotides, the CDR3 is TGTGCCAGTAAGCCGCGGGGGGCAACTAATGAAAAACTGTTTTTT. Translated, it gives CASKPRGATNEKLFF.